Shown below are 26 T cell receptor beta chains from a single sample sequenced in a study of CD8+ T cells in alopecia areata listed by TCRdb under 2018. The time point label, read with the paper, signifies: baseline before oral tofacitinib. To prepare the library, the immunoSEQ multiplex PCR assay was applied. For TCR sequencing, RNA was extracted from every sample and reverse transcribed into cDNA to serve as template. Drawn from immuneACCESS, this table holds only the in-frame rearrangements with V and J called that TCRdb kept. Clones are partly lost; checked studies trace under half to an unresolved V gene and leave the rest unexplained. For this sample there are over 200,000 clones; 50% to 65% appear just once. The ten largest clonotypes hold approximately 0.5% of the sample. The sequencing here drew on CD4+ T cells sorted from blood, taken at week 0. The receptors originated from a human donor with alopecia areata.

At least ten counts were recorded for this clone. The chain's CDR3 is CASSYRRADEAFF. Written as DNA, the CDR3 is TGTGCCAGCAGTTACCGCAGGGCGGATGAAGCTTTCTTT. The chain combines TRBV6-6 with TRBJ1-1; perhaps TRBD1 as D (5 bases). The CDR3 spans 13 residues. Germline V CDR1 and CDR2: MNHNY, SVGAGI (reference sequence). V lost 2 bases and J lost 7, with 11 bases in between.

This chain connects TRBV7-2 to TRBJ1-6; D may be TRBD1 (6 bases). V gave up 2 bases and J gave up 10 bases, with 15 bases separating them. The CDR3 is 15 amino acids. Per germline, CDR1 SGHTA and CDR2 FQGNSA. In DNA form, the CDR3 reads TGTGCCAGCAGCTTAACCGGGGGCGAGCGATCACCCCTCCACTTT. Its translation is CASSLTGGERSPLHF.

The chain couples TRBV7-6 to TRBJ2-7, with 14 nucleotides matching TRBD2. This CDR3 is 19 amino acids long. Per the germline V gene, CDR1 is SGHVS and CDR2 is FNYEAQ. J lost 0 bases, V lost 4 bases, and 11 bases had no gene match. The CDR3 DNA reads as TGTGCCAGCAGCTCCCCCGGACTAGCGGGAGGACTCAGCTCCTACGAGCAGTACTTC. Translation: CASSSPGLAGGLSSYEQYF.

The rearrangement joins TRBV15 to TRBJ2-1; D might be TRBD1 or TRBD2, each matching 5 bases. Germline V gene sequence: CDR1 LNHNV, CDR2 YYDKDF (reference sequence). CDR3 length: 12 amino acids. Between the trimmed V and J ends, which lost 1 base and 12 bases, there was a span of 10 bases. The CDR3 DNA is TGTGCCACCAGCAGAGCCGGGGCTACGCAGTTCTTC. Protein: CATSRAGATQFF.

The CDR3 DNA reads as TGTGCCAGCAGCCCCCTGGAGACCCAGTACTTC. Protein sequence: CASSPLETQYF. V and J are TRBV7-9 and TRBJ2-5; D remains unclear. V shed 5 bases and J shed 5 bases, with 6 bases lying between them. This CDR3 is built from 11 residues. Germline CDR1 is SEHNR and CDR2 is FQNEAQ (reference sequence).

The chain recombines TRBV7-9 with TRBJ2-6, with D uncertain. Germline CDR1 SEHNR, CDR2 FQNEAQ (reference sequence). V lost 5 bases, J lost 1 base, and 12 bases lay in between. The CDR3 consists of 16 residues. The CDR3 DNA reads TGTGCCAGCAGCCGCAATACAGCATCTGGGGCCAACGTCCTGACTTTC. It codes for CASSRNTASGANVLTF. The whole variable domain, filled in from reference TRBV7-9 and TRBJ2-6, reads DTGVSQNPRHKITKRGQNVTFRCDPISEHNRLYWYRQTLGQGPEFLTYFQNEAQLEKSRLLSDRFSAERPKGSFSTLEIQRTEQGDSAMYLCASSRNTASGANVLTFGAGSRLTVL.

This clone has just a few counts. The chain recombines TRBV2 with TRBJ1-5, with TRBD1 matching 8 bases. V lost 3 bases to trimming and J lost 6 bases; unmatched junction nucleotides: 7. The germline CDR1 and CDR2 sequences are SNHLY and FYNNEI. This CDR3 is 15 amino acids long. Here the CDR3 reads CASSDSHRGSQPQHF. The CDR3 bases are TGTGCCAGCAGTGATTCCCACAGGGGGTCTCAGCCCCAGCATTTT.

V and J are TRBV29-1 and TRBJ1-2; D is ambiguous. CDR1 SQVTM and CDR2 ANQGSEA come from the germline V gene. The V gene lost 4 bases and the J gene lost 6 bases, with 6 bases spanning the gap. The CDR3 sequence is 10 residues long. CDR3 amino acids: CSVAQNGYTF. DNA of the CDR3: TGCAGCGTTGCACAGAATGGCTACACCTTC.

The J gene is TRBJ1-1, the V gene TRBV6-1; the match to TRBD1 covers 7 bases. The CDR3 runs to 14 residues. Germline V lookup: CDR1 MNHNS, CDR2 SASEGT. Unmatched junction bases numbered 15, after V lost 8 bases and J lost 9 bases. The DNA of the CDR3 is TGTGCCAGCGCACAACCCGGGACAGATTGGCAAGCTTTCTTT. Translated: CASAQPGTDWQAFF.

Many counts were recorded for this clone. This chain uses TRBV11-2 with TRBJ1-1; D may be TRBD1 (5 bases). The V gene lost 7 bases and the J gene lost 0 bases, with 12 bases spanning the gap. Looked up from germline, CDR1 is SGHAT and CDR2 is FQNNGV. This CDR3 region has 14 residues. As DNA, the CDR3 is TGTGCCAGCACCGGCGGGGCCATGAACACTGAAGCTTTCTTT. Its translation is CASTGGAMNTEAFF.

This chain uses TRBV6-5 with TRBJ2-3; the D call may be TRBD1 or TRBD2 (5 bases each). Germline V gene lookup returns CDR1 MNHEY and CDR2 SVGAGI. Trimming removed 2 bases from V and 2 bases from J, with 8 bases in between. The CDR3 consists of 14 residues. CDR3 sequence reads: CASSYGGPTDTQYF. The CDR3 bases are TGTGCCAGCAGTTACGGGGGACCCACAGATACGCAGTATTTT.

The genes are TRBV5-4 and TRBJ1-2; 7 nucleotides line up with TRBD1. The junction had 4 bases not matched to a gene; V was cut back by 3 bases and J by 2 bases. The germline V gene encodes CDR1 SGHNT and CDR2 YYREEE (reference sequence). The CDR3 covers 14 residues. CDR3 sequence reads: CASSWPTGNYGYTF. CDR3 DNA: TGTGCCAGCAGCTGGCCGACAGGGAACTATGGCTACACCTTC.

The chain is built from TRBV27 and TRBJ2-1, with 10 positions matching TRBD2. This CDR3 is 14 amino acids long. Germline V gives CDR1 MNHEY, CDR2 SMNVEV (reference sequence). After removal of 2 bases from V and 8 bases from J, the junction contained 3 bases not matched to a gene. The DNA of the CDR3 is TGTGCCAGCAGTTTAGGGCTAGCGGGAGATGAGCAGTTCTTC. Amino acids: CASSLGLAGDEQFF.

The chain links TRBV7-9 to TRBJ1-1; TRBD1 is a possible D gene (6 bases). The CDR3 is made up of 15 amino acids. V dropped 4 bases and J dropped 1 base, with 13 bases sitting between them. Germline values: CDR1 SEHNR, CDR2 FQNEAQ (reference sequence). The CDR3 spells CASSSSGQPNTEAFF. CDR3 DNA: TGTGCCAGCAGCTCCTCTGGACAGCCGAACACTGAAGCTTTCTTT.

The genes are TRBV29-1 and TRBJ2-1, with a tentative D call TRBD2 (5 bases). V lost 2 bases, J lost 10 bases, and 12 bases lay in between. The CDR3 is made up of 12 amino acids. The germline CDR1 and CDR2 sequences are SQVTM and ANQGSEA. The CDR3 region has the DNA TGCAGCGTTGAATACCTAGCCCGGGAGCAGTTCTTC. It translates to CSVEYLAREQFF.

This clone was observed a handful of times. The V call is TRBV29-1, the J call TRBJ2-2, with D perhaps being TRBD1 or TRBD2 (5 bases each). Germline V lookup: CDR1 SQVTM, CDR2 ANQGSEA. The ends were cut back, 7 bases at V and 3 bases at J, with 9 bases in the middle. The CDR3 has 12 amino acids. The CDR3 sequence: CSGGSYTGELFF. The CDR3 DNA reads TGCAGCGGGGGGTCCTACACCGGGGAGCTGTTTTTT.

The sample holds one count of this clone. The rearrangement links TRBV27 to TRBJ1-1, with 9 bases aligning to TRBD1. The junction had 9 bases not matched to a gene; V was cut back by 8 bases and J by 5 bases. CDR1 and CDR2 (germline): MNHEY, SMNVEV (reference sequence). The CDR3 length is 14 residues. CDR3 nucleotides: TGTGCCAGCGCACGGACAGGGGATCGAACTGAAGCTTTCTTT. Protein product: CASARTGDRTEAFF.

The chain has TRBV2 and TRBJ2-1; 13 bases align to TRBD2. Germline trimming cut 8 bases from V and 10 bases from J; bases unmatched to any gene: 8. The V gene's germline CDR1 is SNHLY and CDR2 FYNNEI. The CDR3 runs to 14 residues. CDR3 bases: TGTGCCAGCCGGACTAGCGGGGGACTAAGAGAGCAGTTCTTC. Translating gives CASRTSGGLREQFF.

Remarks on this clone: Germline is not matched at one junction end, which may reflect a read error. The rearrangement uses TRBV10-1 and TRBJ2-1; 9 nucleotides match TRBD2. The CDR3 spans 14 residues. Germline CDR1 WNHNN, CDR2 SYGVQD (reference sequence). The CDR3 sequence is CATSLAGVSNEQFF. The CDR3 DNA follows: TGCGCCACCAGTTTAGCGGGGGTCTCCAATGAGCAGTTCTTC.

The chain uses TRBV30 and TRBJ2-7; D gene unclear. Trimming removed 3 bases at V and 2 bases at J, with 8 bases between. The CDR3 has 12 residues. Germline V gene data show CDR1 as GTSNPN and CDR2 as SVGIG (reference sequence). In DNA form, the CDR3 reads TGTGCCTGGAGGGCAGGCCCCTACGAGCAGTACTTC. This sequence encodes CAWRAGPYEQYF.

CDR3 in amino acids: CASSLWDRDNEQFF. As DNA, the CDR3 is TGCGCCAGCAGCTTATGGGACAGGGACAATGAGCAGTTCTTC. The chain recombines TRBV5-1 with TRBJ2-1; 9 positions match TRBD1. Germline loops: CDR1 SGHRS, CDR2 YFSETQ. CDR3 length: 14 amino acids. V gave up 2 bases and J gave up 5 bases; unmatched junction bases: 2.

This sequence joins TRBV5-1 and TRBJ2-2; 7 bases agree with TRBD2. CDR1 is SGHRS and CDR2 is YFSETQ in the germline V gene. The J segment lost 2 bases and the V segment lost 2 bases, leaving 3 bases of the junction unmatched. CDR3 length: 15 amino acids. Here the CDR3 DNA reads TGCGCCAGCAGCTTAGGACTAGTTAACACCGGGGAGCTGTTTTTT. Protein: CASSLGLVNTGELFF. The full variable domain, in which reference TRBV5-1 and TRBJ2-2 provide the parts outside the CDR3, is KAGVTQTPRYLIKTRGQQVTLSCSPISGHRSVSWYQQTPGQGLQFLFEYFSETQRNKGNFPGRFSGRQFSNSRSEMNVSTLELGDSALYLCASSLGLVNTGELFFGEGSRLTVL.

This clone was counted only a few times. The chain employs TRBV27 and TRBJ2-1; TRBD2 aligns across 8 bases. This CDR3 is 15 amino acids long. CDR1 is MNHEY, CDR2 SMNVEV, per germline (reference sequence). Trimming removed 2 bases from V and 7 bases from J; junction bases left unmatched: 7. CDR3 sequence (DNA): TGTGCCAGCAGTTTAAGCGGGAGCTCGGTGAATGAGCAGTTCTTC. It codes for CASSLSGSSVNEQFF.

The chain uses TRBV6-5 and TRBJ1-3; 7 nucleotides line up with TRBD1. CDR3 length: 15 residues. V shed 7 bases, J shed 2 bases, and the junction held 8 bases outside the gene matches. CDR1 MNHEY and CDR2 SVGAGI come from the germline V gene. The CDR3 loop is CASNGGDSPGNTIYF. CDR3 DNA sequence: TGTGCCAGCAACGGGGGGGACAGCCCTGGAAACACCATATATTTT.

The rearrangement links TRBV19 to TRBJ1-2, with D unclear. The germline V gene has CDR1 LNHDA and CDR2 SQIVND (reference sequence). The CDR3 runs 14 residues. Trimming stripped 4 bases from V and 4 bases from J, with 13 bases between. CDR3 protein: CASSKTSTIYGYTF. The DNA for the CDR3 is TGTGCCAGTAGTAAGACAAGCACAATCTATGGCTACACCTTC.

This clone was seen a handful of times. The chain uses TRBV7-6 and TRBJ2-7; D may be TRBD2 (6 bases). This CDR3 spans 15 amino acids. CDR1 is SGHVS, CDR2 FNYEAQ, per germline. V was trimmed by 2 bases and J by 5 bases, leaving 16 bases between them. CDR3 in amino acids: CASSLMSGETHEQYF. The CDR3 DNA sequence: TGTGCCAGCAGCTTAATGTCGGGAGAAACCCACGAGCAGTACTTC. The whole variable domain, filled in from reference TRBV7-6 and TRBJ2-7, reads GAGVSQSPRYKVTKRGQDVALRCDPISGHVSLYWYRQALGQGPEFLTYFNYEAQQDKSGLPNDRFSAERPEGSISTLTIQRTEQRDSAMYRCASSLMSGETHEQYFGPGTRLTVT.